This TCR beta chain stems from a study of T cell changes during pregnancy in multiple sclerosis. Clones were sequenced by immunoSEQ multiplex PCR, and TCRdb holds only the in-frame ones, with some missing. The data show about 72,000 clones, with roughly 89% seen just once and 0.7% held by the top ten. Germline values: CDR1 SGHDN, CDR2 FVKESK. The CDR3 runs to 13 residues. V lost 1 base to trimming and J lost 4 bases, with 8 bases between them. Sequenced material: peripheral blood, taken in the third trimester of pregnancy. The receptor was derived from a female donor in good health, enrolled as a control in a pregnancy study. The genes are TRBV14 and TRBJ2-7; tentatively, D is TRBD2 (5 bases). The CDR3 loop reads CASSQVRAYEQYF. For the CDR3, the DNA is TGTGCCAGCAGCCAAGTGCGGGCTTACGAGCAGTACTTC.